Following are 19 T cell receptor beta chains from one sample sequenced in a study of Ad26.COV2.S vaccination and SARS-CoV-2 variants. The treatment denotes: roughly 19 received Ad26.COV2.S at low or high dose, single or two shots; roughly five received placebo; per-sample allocation not given. Sample collection was performed on day 63 after the first vaccine or placebo injection. Sequencing used immunoSEQ multiplex PCR; TCRdb keeps in-frame clones, though not all of them. Of around 270,000 clones detected, roughly 89% appear once; the ten largest clones hold just under 3%. The source material was peripheral blood, sampled in a trial of Ad26.COV2.S vaccine versus placebo. The origin of the receptors is a person between 18 and 65 years old who received the Ad26.COV2.S COVID-19 vaccine or a placebo.

The chain is built from TRBV15 and TRBJ2-1; tentatively, D is TRBD2 (6 bases). CDR1 is LNHNV and CDR2 is YYDKDF in the germline V gene (reference sequence). The CDR3 is made up of 17 amino acids. Trimming left V 3 bases short and J 0 bases short, with 15 bases between. For the CDR3, the DNA is TGTGCCACCAGCAGCCTTAGCGGACTTAGCTCCTACAATGAGCAGTTCTTC. It encodes CATSSLSGLSSYNEQFF. Drawing the rest from reference TRBV15 and TRBJ2-1, the complete variable domain is DAMVIQNPRYQVTQFGKPVTLSCSQTLNHNVMYWYQQKSSQAPKLLFHYYDKDFNNEADTPDNFQSRRPNTSFCFLDIRSPGLGDTAMYLCATSSLSGLSSYNEQFFGPGTRLTVL.

This sequence joins TRBV4-1 and TRBJ1-6; a possible D gene is TRBD1 (5 bases). The CDR3 is 15 amino acids. Trimming took off 2 bases at V and 7 bases at J, with 12 bases between the two ends. CDR1 is MGHRA, CDR2 YSYEKL, per germline. CDR3 nucleotide sequence: TGCGCCAGCAGCCAAATGCGGACACTCAATTCACCCCTCCACTTT. This gives the protein CASSQMRTLNSPLHF.

The chain combines TRBV25-1 with TRBJ2-7; D might be TRBD2 (6 bases). Germline values: CDR1 MGHDK, CDR2 SYGVNS. Trimming removed 6 bases at V and 5 bases at J, with 14 bases between. The CDR3 extends over 13 amino acids. The CDR3 nucleotides read TGTGCCAGCAGCCTCTCGGGGGTCCACGAGCAGTACGTC. Translated: CASSLSGVHEQYV.

The chain combines TRBV7-9 with TRBJ2-2; D possibly corresponds to TRBD2 (5 bases). The germline V gene has CDR1 SEHNR and CDR2 FQNEAQ (reference sequence). This CDR3 region has 16 residues. Deletions cut 1 base from V and 3 bases from J, with 12 bases between. The CDR3 here is CASSLGETTHTGELFF. Here the CDR3 DNA reads TGTGCCAGCAGCTTAGGGGAGACTACCCACACCGGGGAGCTGTTTTTT.

The CDR3 sequence is CASRAGAGNTEAFF. The CDR3 coding sequence is TGTGCCAGCAGGGCGGGAGCCGGGAACACTGAAGCTTTCTTT. The V gene is TRBV6-5, the J gene TRBJ1-1, with D unclear. Trimming removed 6 bases from V and 1 base from J, with 12 bases in between. This CDR3 region has 14 residues. Germline loops: CDR1 MNHEY, CDR2 SVGAGI.

The rearrangement joins TRBV5-6 to TRBJ2-1; TRBD1 agrees at 8 bases. The CDR3 spans 14 residues. From germline, CDR1 is SGHDT and CDR2 YYEEEE. J gave up 5 bases and V 3 bases, and 4 bases lay outside the gene matches. The DNA of the CDR3 is TGTGCCAGCAGCTGGACAGGGTACCACAATGAGCAGTTCTTC. Encoded protein: CASSWTGYHNEQFF.

The table lists this clone with a count of one. V gene TRBV5-4 combines with J gene TRBJ2-1; 12 bases are shared with TRBD2. Looked up from germline, CDR1 is SGHNT and CDR2 is YYREEE (reference sequence). V shed 0 bases and J 6 bases; nucleotides not matched to a gene: 4. The CDR3 covers 16 residues. Here the CDR3 DNA reads TGTGCCAGCAGCTTGGAACTAGCGGGAGGTGTCAATGAGCAGTTCTTC. Translated: CASSLELAGGVNEQFF. Full variable domain (outside the CDR3, taken from reference TRBV5-4 and TRBJ2-1): ETGVTQSPTHLIKTRGQQVTLRCSSQSGHNTVSWYQQALGQGPQFIFQYYREEENGRGNFPPRFSGLQFPNYSSELNVNALELDDSALYLCASSLELAGGVNEQFFGPGTRLTVL.

This clone was counted a few times. V usage is TRBV6-5 and J usage is TRBJ1-2; 8 nucleotides line up with TRBD1. Germline V CDR1 and CDR2: MNHEY, SVGAGI. The CDR3 is 14 amino acids. V shed 4 bases and J 4 bases; nucleotides not matched to a gene: 5. CDR3 bases: TGTGCCAGCAGTTTGACAGGGGTTGCCTATGGCTACACCTTC. Translation gives CASSLTGVAYGYTF.

The chain links TRBV12-3 or TRBV12-4 to TRBJ2-5; maybe TRBD2 (5 bases). V was cut by 6 bases and J by 5 bases, with 10 bases left in between. The CDR3 is made up of 12 amino acids. In DNA, the CDR3 is TGTGCCAGCAGCCCCCCGGGGGAGACCCAGTACTTC. This codes for CASSPPGETQYF.

This chain joins TRBV12-5 and TRBJ2-7; 7 bases match TRBD1. From germline, CDR1 is LGHNT and CDR2 FRNRAP. Germline trimming cut 3 bases from V and 7 bases from J; bases unmatched to any gene: 9. This CDR3 is built from 14 residues. In nucleotides, the CDR3 is TGTGCTAGTGGTTTAGTGTCCAGGGGGAAAGAGCAGTACGTC. This codes for CASGLVSRGKEQYV.

V gene TRBV6-6 combines with J gene TRBJ2-7; D may match TRBD1 or TRBD2 (5 bases each). V lost 2 bases and J lost 4, with 18 bases in between. Germline CDR1 is MNHNY and CDR2 is SVGAGI (reference sequence). This CDR3 spans 16 amino acids. For the CDR3, the DNA is TGTGCCAGCAGTTACCGCTTGGGGACGGTTAGTTACGAGCAGTACGTC. Amino acids: CASSYRLGTVSYEQYV.

The chain couples TRBV9 to TRBJ2-3, with 12 bases aligning to TRBD2. The germline gives CDR1 SGDLS, CDR2 YYNGEE. This CDR3 spans 16 amino acids. V shed 3 bases and J 3 bases; nucleotides not matched to a gene: 5. The chain's CDR3 is CASSADGLAGTDTQYF. The CDR3 DNA follows: TGTGCCAGCAGCGCAGACGGACTAGCGGGAACAGATACGCAGTATTTT.

The chain uses TRBV4-1 and TRBJ1-3; no firm D call. V shed 1 base and J shed 0 bases, with 7 bases lying between them. Per germline, CDR1 MGHRA and CDR2 YSYEKL. CDR3 length: 15 amino acids. The CDR3 loop is CASSQAPSSGNTIYF. The DNA of the CDR3 is TGCGCCAGCAGCCAAGCCCCAAGCTCTGGAAACACCATATATTTT.

The CDR3, as DNA: TGTGCCAGCAGTTTGAGACAGGACTCCTACAATGAGCAGTTCTTC. It is translated as CASSLRQDSYNEQFF. V is TRBV27 and J is TRBJ2-1, with D tentatively TRBD1 (6 bases). Germline-derived CDR1 and CDR2 are MNHEY and SMNVEV (reference sequence). Trimming pared 3 bases from V and 0 bases from J, leaving 9 bases between. The CDR3 has 15 residues.

This clone appeared a few times. The chain links TRBV30 to TRBJ1-6, with TRBD1 as a possible D gene (5 bases). CDR1 is GTSNPN and CDR2 is SVGIG in the germline V gene (reference sequence). This CDR3 region has 12 residues. V dropped 3 bases and J dropped 9 bases, with 9 bases sitting between them. CDR3 coding DNA: TGTGCCTGGAGCCAGGGTATTTCACCCCTCCACTTT. Translated, it gives CAWSQGISPLHF. The full variable domain, its missing parts supplied by reference TRBV30 and TRBJ1-6, is SQTIHQWPATLVQPVGSPLSLECTVEGTSNPNLYWYRQAAGRGLQLLFYSVGIGQISSEVPQNLSASRPQDRQFILSSKKLLLSDSGFYLCAWSQGISPLHFGNGTRLTVT.

This clone was counted between two and nine times. The chain employs TRBV15 and TRBJ2-7; TRBD2 is a possible D gene (6 bases). The V gene's germline CDR1 is LNHNV and CDR2 YYDKDF (reference sequence). The CDR3 covers 12 residues. V shed 8 bases and J shed 6 bases, with 14 bases lying between them. Here the CDR3 reads CATARDSSEQYV. The DNA for the CDR3 is TGTGCCACCGCGAGGGACTCAAGCGAGCAGTACGTC.

The rearrangement links TRBV6-1 to TRBJ2-3, with D unclear. The CDR3 contains 16 residues. The V end lost 4 bases, the J end lost 3 bases, and 17 bases lay between the germline ends. The V gene's germline CDR1 is MNHNS and CDR2 SASEGT. This CDR3 is CASSAKTRISTDTQYF. In DNA form, the CDR3 reads TGTGCCAGCAGTGCCAAGACACGGATTTCGACAGATACGCAGTATTTT.

The chain combines TRBV4-2 with TRBJ1-2; D is perhaps TRBD1 (5 bases). The V end was cut by 0 bases, the J end by 14 bases, with 19 bases between. CDR1 LGHNA and CDR2 YNFKEQ come from the germline V gene. The CDR3 length is 14 residues. CDR3 sequence (DNA): TGTGCCAGCAGCCAAGATGGGGACGCTAGCCGGGGAACCTTC. It yields the protein CASSQDGDASRGTF.

CDR3 nucleotides: TGTGCCAGCAGCTCTCTCTTTGAGCAGTTCTTC. Protein: CASSSLFEQFF. The J gene is TRBJ2-1, the V gene TRBV11-1; the D is unclear. Germline-derived CDR1 and CDR2 are SGHAT and FQDESV (reference sequence). This CDR3 is 11 amino acids long. V lost 4 bases to trimming and J lost 9 bases, with 7 bases between them.